Presented here are 19 T cell receptor beta chains from one specimen sequenced in a study of blood T cells in healthy people across ages. Primers used in a second PCR of roughly 6 to 11 cycles were a sample-barcoded 5' primer and a J-beta primer mix. TCRdb analysed the 5' RACE reads with MiXCR anew, one entry per CDR3 protein. This table has 1 million or so distinct CDR3 sequences, under 55% appearing once. The sequenced sample was blood. These receptors originate from a woman aged 60-75 years in good health.

This CDR3 reads CASSVTRDSEGYTF. The CDR3 coding sequence is TGCGCCAGCAGCGTGACCCGGGACAGCGAGGGCTACACCTTC. V is TRBV5-1 and J is TRBJ1-2; the match to TRBD1 covers 7 bases. V trimming: 4 bases; J trimming: 8 bases; junction bases outside the gene matches: 11. CDR1 and CDR2 (germline): SGHRS, YFSETQ. The CDR3 is 14 amino acids.

This clonotype was seen once. The chain couples TRBV18 to TRBJ2-1; 12 bases are shared with TRBD1. This CDR3 has 19 residues. Looked up from germline, CDR1 is KGHSH and CDR2 is LQKENI. V lost 3 bases and J lost 5; bases outside the gene matches: 14. In nucleotides, the CDR3 is TGTGCCAGCTCACCGCTTCCTGGAGGGACAGGGGGCTTTGACAATGAGCAGTTCTTC. Protein sequence: CASSPLPGGTGGFDNEQFF.

This clonotype occurred a few times. The chain uses TRBV28 and TRBJ2-7; 10 bases match TRBD2. CDR1 MDHEN and CDR2 SYDVKM come from the germline V gene. There are 17 residues in the CDR3. The V gene end was trimmed by 10 bases and the J gene end by 5 bases; junction bases not matched to a gene: 20. CDR3 amino acids: CATTINPKAGGFNEQYF. The DNA of the CDR3 is TGTGCCACTACGATAAATCCCAAAGCGGGAGGGTTCAACGAGCAGTACTTC.

The V gene is TRBV9, the J gene TRBJ2-7; 7 positions match TRBD2. The V gene end was trimmed by 2 bases and the J gene end by 7 bases; junction bases not matched to a gene: 9. The length of the CDR3 is 14 residues. CDR1 and CDR2 from the germline V gene are SGDLS and YYNGEE. The CDR3 DNA reads TGTGCCAGCAGCGTGGCGGGAGAGGGCAATGAGCAGTACTTC. Its protein is CASSVAGEGNEQYF. Together with reference TRBV9 and TRBJ2-7, the CDR3 gives the full variable domain: DSGVTQTPKHLITATGQRVTLRCSPRSGDLSVYWYQQSLDQGLQFLIQYYNGEERAKGNILERFSAQQFPDLHSELNLSSLELGDSALYFCASSVAGEGNEQYFGPGTRLTVT.

This chain connects TRBV20-1 to TRBJ2-4, with D possibly TRBD2 on 5 matching bases. The J call may be incorrect, as the DNA end agrees better with TRBJ2-7. Germline V gene lookup returns CDR1 DFQATT and CDR2 SNEGSKA (reference sequence). The CDR3 is made up of 12 amino acids. CDR3 DNA sequence: TGCAGTGCCTTATCCAGCGGAGACGAGCAGTACTTC. This encodes CSALSSGDEQYF.

In this sample, this clonotype turned up a few times. The chain employs TRBV2 and TRBJ2-1; a possible D gene is TRBD1 (7 bases). CDR3 size: 14 residues. The germline V gene has CDR1 SNHLY and CDR2 FYNNEI. V lost 8 bases and J 4 bases, leaving 15 bases between the germline ends. The CDR3 protein is CASGAGQKYNEQFF. The DNA of the CDR3 is TGTGCCAGCGGGGCGGGACAGAAATACAATGAGCAGTTCTTC. Full variable domain (remainder filled in from reference TRBV2 and TRBJ2-1): EPEVTQTPSHQVTQMGQEVILRCVPISNHLYFYWYRQILGQKVEFLVSFYNNEISEKSEIFDDQFSVERPDGSNFTLKIRSTKLEDSAMYFCASGAGQKYNEQFFGPGTRLTVL.

This clonotype was recorded only once. V and J are TRBV20-1 and TRBJ2-4; TRBD1 is a possible D gene (6 bases). With the DNA end fitting TRBJ2-7 better, the J assignment may be wrong. The CDR3 totals 13 residues. The germline gives CDR1 DFQATT, CDR2 SNEGSKA (reference sequence). The CDR3 coding sequence is TGCAGTGCTAGTCGCAGGGGCACCTACGAGCAGTACTTC. This gives the protein CSASRRGTYEQYF.

The rearrangement uses TRBV28 and TRBJ1-2; D gene ambiguous. The germline V and J ends were trimmed by 3 bases and 7 bases, with 9 bases remaining between them. CDR3 length: 12 amino acids. CDR1 is MDHEN and CDR2 is SYDVKM in the germline V gene. CDR3 in amino acids: CASSLTRPGYTF. In DNA, the CDR3 is TGTGCCAGCAGTTTGACACGCCCTGGCTACACCTTC.

Comments on this clonotype: At one end the junction does not follow the germline gene, possibly because of a read error. The chain recombines TRBV6-1 with TRBJ2-3, with 10 bases lining up with TRBD2. The CDR3 spans 16 residues. Germline V gives CDR1 MNHNS, CDR2 SASEGT. The CDR3 reads CASSQAGTSGTDTQYF. CDR3 sequence (DNA): TGTGCCAGCAGTCAAGCCGGGACTAGCGGCACAGATACGCAGTATTTT.

This chain links TRBV7-9 with TRBJ2-1; perhaps TRBD2 as D (7 bases). Germline values: CDR1 SEHNR, CDR2 FQNEAQ (reference sequence). V was clipped by 5 bases and J by 8 bases, with 22 bases between them. This CDR3 comprises 16 residues. In DNA, the CDR3 is TGTGCCAGCAGCACGCCCGGGGGGCGGGAGAGCGATGAGCAGTTCTTC. This sequence encodes CASSTPGGRESDEQFF.

This chain joins TRBV29-1 and TRBJ2-1; 7 bases map to TRBD2. The CDR3 sequence is 13 residues long. V dropped 4 bases and J dropped 9; count of bases not matched to a gene: 9. Germline assignment: CDR1 SQVTM and CDR2 ANQGSEA. For the CDR3, the DNA is TGCAGCGTTGGCAGGTTGGGGGGGGGTGAGCAGTTCTTC. Translated, it gives CSVGRLGGGEQFF.

This clonotype showed up many times. The genes are TRBV29-1 and TRBJ2-7, with a possible D match to TRBD1 (6 bases). Looked up from germline, CDR1 is SQVTM and CDR2 is ANQGSEA. V lost 4 bases and J lost 5, with 18 bases in between. The CDR3 totals 14 residues. The CDR3 DNA reads as TGCAGCGTTGGGCGAGGGGGTTTTGCCGACGAGCAGTACTTC. Its protein product is CSVGRGGFADEQYF.

This clonotype was seen only a few times. CDR3 nucleotides: TGCAGTGCTAGGGCGGACTCCTACAATGAGCAGTTCTTC. Residues: CSARADSYNEQFF. The chain couples TRBV20-1 to TRBJ2-1, with D unresolved. Germline values: CDR1 DFQATT, CDR2 SNEGSKA (reference sequence). This CDR3 is 13 amino acids long. V lost 3 bases, J lost 0 bases, and 6 bases lay in between.

This clonotype appeared many times. CDR3 sequence: CSVDPGELSGANVLTF. CDR3 DNA sequence: TGCAGCGTTGACCCAGGGGAGCTCTCTGGGGCCAACGTCCTGACTTTC. The chain combines TRBV29-1 with TRBJ2-6; a possible D gene is TRBD1 (6 bases). The CDR3 totals 16 residues. Between the trimmed V and J ends, which lost 3 bases and 0 bases, there was a span of 12 bases. The germline CDR1 and CDR2 sequences are SQVTM and ANQGSEA.

V usage is TRBV12-3 or TRBV12-4 and J usage is TRBJ2-7, with D uncertain. V was shortened by 7 bases and J by 6 bases, with 13 bases between the two germline ends. This CDR3 region has 12 residues. In nucleotides, the CDR3 is TGTGCCAGCACCGATGTCGGACGCGAGCAGTACTTC. It yields the protein CASTDVGREQYF.

This clonotype was recorded a few times. The chain is built from TRBV20-1 and TRBJ1-1; 8 bases match TRBD1. CDR1 and CDR2 (germline): DFQATT, SNEGSKA (reference sequence). This CDR3 contains 13 residues. V was clipped by 4 bases and J by 3 bases; unmatched bases: 4. CDR3 DNA sequence: TGCAGTGCTACGACAGGGGAGGACACTGAAGCTTTCTTT. Its translation is CSATTGEDTEAFF.

This clonotype was seen a handful of times. The chain uses TRBV25-1 and TRBJ2-6; maybe TRBD1 (6 bases). Trimming shortened V by 2 bases and J by 1 base, and 9 bases separated the two germline ends. The germline V gene encodes CDR1 MGHDK and CDR2 SYGVNS. The CDR3 contains 16 residues. The CDR3 DNA sequence: TGTGCCAGCAGTGAACCCGGACAGTCTGGGGCCAACGTCCTGACTTTC. Protein product: CASSEPGQSGANVLTF.

The chain links TRBV6-1 to TRBJ2-1, with a weak D call TRBD2 (5 bases). The CDR3 has 13 residues. Germline CDR1 reads MNHNS; CDR2 reads SASEGT. V lost 5 bases and J 12 bases, leaving 17 bases between the germline ends. In DNA, the CDR3 is TGTGCCAGCAGTTATCCCGAGGGCTGTGTGCAGTTCTTC. This translates into CASSYPEGCVQFF.

The chain recombines TRBV9 with TRBJ2-3, with a tentative D call TRBD1 (6 bases). This CDR3 comprises 17 residues. Trimming took off 2 bases at V and 11 bases at J, with 27 bases between the two ends. CDR1 is SGDLS, CDR2 YYNGEE, per germline. Here the CDR3 reads CASSVGTRIGRISMQYF. CDR3 nucleotides: TGTGCCAGCAGCGTTGGGACAAGGATTGGGAGAATTTCTATGCAGTATTTT.